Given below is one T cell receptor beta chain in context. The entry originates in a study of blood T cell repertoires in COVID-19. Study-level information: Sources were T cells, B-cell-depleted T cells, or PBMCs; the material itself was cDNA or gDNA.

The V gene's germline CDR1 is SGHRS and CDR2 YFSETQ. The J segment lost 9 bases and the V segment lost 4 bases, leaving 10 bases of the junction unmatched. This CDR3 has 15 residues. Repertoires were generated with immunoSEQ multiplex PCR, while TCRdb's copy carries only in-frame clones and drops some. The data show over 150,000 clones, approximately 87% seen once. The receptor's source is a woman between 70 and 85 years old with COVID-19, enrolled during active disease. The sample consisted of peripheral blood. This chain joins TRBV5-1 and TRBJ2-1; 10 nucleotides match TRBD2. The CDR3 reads CASSILAGDPPEQFF. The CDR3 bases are TGCGCCAGCAGCATTCTAGCGGGAGACCCCCCTGAGCAGTTCTTC.